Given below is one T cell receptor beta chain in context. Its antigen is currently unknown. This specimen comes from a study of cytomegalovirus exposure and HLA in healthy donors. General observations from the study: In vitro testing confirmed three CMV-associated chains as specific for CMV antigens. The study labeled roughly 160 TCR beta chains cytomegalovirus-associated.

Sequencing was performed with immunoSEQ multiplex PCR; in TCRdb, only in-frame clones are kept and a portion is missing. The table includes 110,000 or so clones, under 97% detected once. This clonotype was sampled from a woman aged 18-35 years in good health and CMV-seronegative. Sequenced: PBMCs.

The CDR3 DNA reads as TGTGCCAGCAGCTTAGATGGCAGGGGCCGGTCAACTAATGAAAAACTGTTTTTT. Translation gives CASSLDGRGRSTNEKLFF. This chain joins TRBV7-2 and TRBJ1-4, with D possibly TRBD1 on 6 matching bases. Deletions cut 1 base from V and 0 bases from J, with 15 bases between. The CDR3 spans 18 residues. CDR1 and CDR2 from the germline V gene are SGHTA and FQGNSA.